These 5 T cell receptor beta chains came from one sample sequenced in a study of CD8+ T cells in alopecia areata. Cutaneous lymph node cells were pooled, and they were sorted using CD4, CD8alpha, NKG2D, NKG2ACE and other markers. Reverse transcribed after extraction, RNA yielded cDNA as the sequencing template. Sequenced by immunoSEQ multiplex PCR; TCRdb stores in-frame clones only, minus some. This sample carries 290,000 or so clones, none of them present only once. Material for sequencing was CD4+ T cells sorted from a lymph node. These receptor sequences come from a C3H/HeJ mouse with alopecia areata. The strain is characterized by the MHC haplotype H2-k.

On this clone itself: A read error is possible here, since a much larger clone lies one base away. Mouse gene names apply. The sequence runs out 4 residues before the end of the CDR3; the remainder is reconstructed from the germline J gene. The chain is built from TRBV13-2 and TRBJ2-3; TRBD2 is a possible D gene (7 bases). This CDR3 contains 15 residues. V was cut by 1 base and J by 0 bases, with 9 bases left in between. The germline gives CDR1 NNHNN, CDR2 SYGAGS (reference sequence). This CDR3 is CASGDLGASAETLYF. CDR3 DNA (partial): TGTGCCAGCGGTGATCTGGGGGCTAGTGCAGAA.

This clone has just a few counts. The listed genes are named as in mouse. The read stops 4 residues short of the end of the CDR3; the missing end is completed from the germline J gene. This sample includes further DNA sequences coding for the same CDR3. This rearrangement joins TRBV13-1 to TRBJ2-1; 7 bases fit TRBD2. This CDR3 spans 14 amino acids. CDR1 NSHNY and CDR2 SYGAGN come from the germline V gene. V trimming: 3 bases; J trimming: 1 base; junction bases outside the gene matches: 1. CDR3 bases read: TGTGCCAGCAGTGTGGGGGGAAACTATGCT. The encoded protein is CASSVGGNYA. The whole CDR3 reads CASSVGGNYAEQFF.

As to this clone: Gene names are the mouse ones. The DNA ends 4 residues before the CDR3 does, and the rest of the CDR3 is filled in from the germline J gene. The chain combines TRBV19 with TRBJ2-4; 12 positions match TRBD2. The CDR3 is 15 residues long. Germline V CDR1 and CDR2: FNHDT, SITEND (reference sequence). The part of the CDR3 DNA that was read is TGTGCCAGCAGTATTTTGACTGGGGGGGCGAAC. Translation gives CASSILTGGAN. The CDR3 in full is CASSILTGGANTLYF.

This clone has a handful of counts. A much more abundant neighbour one base away suggests this may be a read error. Genes and germline come from the mouse. The CDR3 sequence: CASRRDNANSDYTF. CDR3 DNA, as far as it was read: TGTGCCAGCAGGCGGGACAATGCAAACTCC. The chain has TRBV19 and TRBJ1-2; a possible D gene is TRBD1 (6 bases). The CDR3 end lies 4 residues beyond the end of the read and is filled in from the germline J gene. The CDR3 length is 14 residues. Germline lookup yields CDR1 FNHDT and CDR2 SITEND (reference sequence). Trimming removed 5 bases at V and 0 bases at J, with 11 bases between.

A few counts support this clone. Genes and germline are mouse. Coverage ceases 4 residues before the CDR3 finishes, and the germline J gene fills in the end. The sample carries other DNA sequences with the same CDR3. J is TRBJ2-3 and V is TRBV19; D might be TRBD1 (6 bases). Looked up from germline, CDR1 is FNHDT and CDR2 is SITEND (reference sequence). The V end lost 4 bases, the J end lost 0 bases, and 12 bases lay between the germline ends. There are 15 residues in the CDR3. Partial CDR3 DNA: TGTGCCAGCAGTCGCACAGGGTCTAGTGCAGAA. Translating gives CASSRTGSSAE. Given in full, the CDR3 is CASSRTGSSAETLYF.